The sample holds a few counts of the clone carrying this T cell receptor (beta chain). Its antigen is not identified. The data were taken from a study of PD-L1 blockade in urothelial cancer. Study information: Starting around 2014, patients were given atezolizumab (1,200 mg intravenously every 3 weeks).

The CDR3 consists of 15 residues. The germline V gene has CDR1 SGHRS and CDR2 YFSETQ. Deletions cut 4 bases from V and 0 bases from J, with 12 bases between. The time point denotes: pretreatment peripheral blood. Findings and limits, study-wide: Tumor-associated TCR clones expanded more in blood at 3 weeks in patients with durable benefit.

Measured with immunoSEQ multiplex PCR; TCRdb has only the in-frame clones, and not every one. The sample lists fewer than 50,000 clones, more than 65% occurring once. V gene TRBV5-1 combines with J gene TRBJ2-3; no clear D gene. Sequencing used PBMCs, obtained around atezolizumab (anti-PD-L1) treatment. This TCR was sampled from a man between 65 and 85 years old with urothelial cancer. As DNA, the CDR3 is TGCGCCAGCAGCCCTACCCCCGCTAGCACAGATACGCAGTATTTT. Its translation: CASSPTPASTDTQYF.